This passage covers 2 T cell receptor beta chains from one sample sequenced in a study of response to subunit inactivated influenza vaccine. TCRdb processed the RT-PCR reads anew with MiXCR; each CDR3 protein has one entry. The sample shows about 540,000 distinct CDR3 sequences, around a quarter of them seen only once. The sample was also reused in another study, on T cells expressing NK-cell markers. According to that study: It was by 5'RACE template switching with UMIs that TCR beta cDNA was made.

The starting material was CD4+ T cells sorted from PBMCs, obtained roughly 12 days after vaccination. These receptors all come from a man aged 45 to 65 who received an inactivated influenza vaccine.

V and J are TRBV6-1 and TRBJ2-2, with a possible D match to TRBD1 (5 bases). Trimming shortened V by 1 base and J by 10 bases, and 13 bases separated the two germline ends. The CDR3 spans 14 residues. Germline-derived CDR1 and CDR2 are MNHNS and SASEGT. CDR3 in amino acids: CASSEVSRAPELFF. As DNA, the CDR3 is TGTGCCAGCAGTGAAGTTTCCAGGGCGCCGGAGCTGTTTTTT.

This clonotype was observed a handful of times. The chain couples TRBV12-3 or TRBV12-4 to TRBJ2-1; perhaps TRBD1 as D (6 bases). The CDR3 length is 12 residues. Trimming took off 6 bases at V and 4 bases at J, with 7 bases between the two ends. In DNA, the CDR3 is TGTGCCAGCAGGACAGGTTACAATGAGCAGTTCTTC. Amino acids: CASRTGYNEQFF.